This T cell receptor (beta chain) is drawn from a study of stem cell transplantation in POMP-related autoinflammatory disease (dated by TCRdb to the early 2020s). At the level of the whole study: The study hypothesized that defective thymoproteasomes impair MHC class I-dependent CD8+ T-cell differentiation and positive selection, skewing the TRB repertoire. Through one year post-transplant, neutrophils and platelets showed 100% donor engraftment on DNA chimerism analysis. Prior to transplant, the patients had skewing toward CD4+ naive T cells, low CD8+ T-cell proportions, and reduced T-cell cytokine secretion. The effect of POMP deficiency on T-cell receptor beta repertoire diversity and CDR3 characteristics was assessed using high-throughput TRB sequencing. Beyond this particular receptor, the publication reports: A restricted number of unique TRB V-J gene pairings was observed in PRAID patients. In PRAID patients, the trend toward lower diversity and increased clonality reached statistical significance only for regulatory T cells. Across all analyzed T-cell subsets, PRAID patients tended toward lower TRB diversity and higher clonality.

The V end loses 0 bases and the J end loses 7 bases, and a stretch of 19 bases separates them. CDR1 is given as LGHNA and CDR2 as YNFKEQ, both from the germline V gene. From its cysteine to its phenylalanine, the CDR3 spans 18 amino acids. Only the CDR3 DNA is retained, 54 bases long and in frame from the first base. The time point label, read with the paper, signifies: after hematopoietic stem cell transplant. PRAID was characterized by prominent immunodeficiency alongside autoinflammation. T-cell subsets (conventional T cells, CD8+ T cells, regulatory T cells, T follicular helper cells) were sorted before TRB sequencing. Notes on this clone: What antigen it recognizes has not been identified. Base-call qualities are not available, and no considerably larger clone is one nucleotide away.

The receptor library was made with the immunoSEQ multiplex PCR assay. The source study handled its data this way. Repertoire diversity was quantified with Shannon entropy, accounting for clonal size distribution. The Gini-Simpson index (Simpson_1-D) served as the measure of how unequally clonotypes were distributed. TCRdb took this table from immuneACCESS and kept in-frame rearrangements with V and J called. Such tables lack part of the clones; where checked against another copy, unresolved V genes explain under half of the gap, and the rest is unexplained. The V and J calls and clone size are taken from that table; D and trimming were inferred from the DNA. The sample table shows roughly 68,000 clones, and approximately 91% are seen once. The ten largest account for 0.6% to 0.8% of the sample.

The source of this sequence is a human patient with POMP-related autoinflammation and immune dysregulation (PRAID). Following transplantation, T cells from the graft donor may be among those present. In this chain, TRBV4-2 is recombined with TRBJ1-6; the D gene lacks a confident call. The specimen comprised CD4+ T cells from PBMCs, sampled after stem cell transplantation. CDR3 sequence: CASSQDRGDLPLNSPLHF. The nucleotide sequence reads TGTGCCAGCAGCCAAGATAGAGGAGACCTCCCCCTGAATTCACCCCTCCACTTT.